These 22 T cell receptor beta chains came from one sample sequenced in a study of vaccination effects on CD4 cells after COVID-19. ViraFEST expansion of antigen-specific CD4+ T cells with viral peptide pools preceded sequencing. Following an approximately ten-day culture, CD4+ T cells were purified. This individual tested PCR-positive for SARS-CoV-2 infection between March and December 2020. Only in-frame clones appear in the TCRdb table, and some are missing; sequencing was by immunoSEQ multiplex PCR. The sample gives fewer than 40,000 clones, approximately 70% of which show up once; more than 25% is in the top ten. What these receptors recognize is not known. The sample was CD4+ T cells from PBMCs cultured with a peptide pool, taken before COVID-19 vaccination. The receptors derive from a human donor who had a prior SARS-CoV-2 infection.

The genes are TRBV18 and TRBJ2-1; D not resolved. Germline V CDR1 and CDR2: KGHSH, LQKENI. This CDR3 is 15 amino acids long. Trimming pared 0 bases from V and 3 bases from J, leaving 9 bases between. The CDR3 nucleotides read TGTGCCAGCTCACCACCGTCGAAGGTCTACAATGAGCAGTTCTTC. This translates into CASSPPSKVYNEQFF.

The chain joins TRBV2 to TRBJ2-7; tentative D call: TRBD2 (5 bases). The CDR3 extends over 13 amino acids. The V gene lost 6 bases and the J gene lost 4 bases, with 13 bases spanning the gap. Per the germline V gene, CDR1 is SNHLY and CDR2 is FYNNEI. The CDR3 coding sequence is TGTGCCAGCAGGGAGGAAATCGGGTACGAGCAGTACTTC. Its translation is CASREEIGYEQYF.

The CDR3 is CASSLRGTSTYNEQFF. The CDR3 nucleotides read TGTGCCAGCAGCTTACGTGGGACTAGCACTTACAATGAGCAGTTCTTC. The rearrangement uses TRBV11-3 and TRBJ2-1; 9 nucleotides agree with TRBD2. The CDR3 is 16 residues long. Unmatched junction bases numbered 6, after V lost 2 bases and J lost 4 bases. From germline, CDR1 is SGHNT and CDR2 YENEEA.

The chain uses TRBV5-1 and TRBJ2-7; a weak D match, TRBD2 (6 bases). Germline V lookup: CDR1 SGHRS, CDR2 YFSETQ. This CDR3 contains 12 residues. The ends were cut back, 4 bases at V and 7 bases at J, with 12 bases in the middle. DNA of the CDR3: TGCGCCAGCAGCGCGGGACGCCGGGAGCAGTACTTC. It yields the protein CASSAGRREQYF.

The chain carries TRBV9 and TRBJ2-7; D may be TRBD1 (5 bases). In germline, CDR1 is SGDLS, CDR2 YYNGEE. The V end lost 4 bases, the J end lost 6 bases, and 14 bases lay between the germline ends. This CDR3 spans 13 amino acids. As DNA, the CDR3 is TGTGCCAGCAGCCCTCCAGGGTCGGGCGAGCAGTACTTC. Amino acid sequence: CASSPPGSGEQYF.

CDR3 sequence: CASIFSGLTGELFF. The DNA of the CDR3 is TGTGCCAGCATCTTTTCGGGGCTGACCGGGGAGCTGTTTTTT. This sequence joins TRBV28 and TRBJ2-2; D tentatively reads TRBD1 or TRBD2 (5 bases each). The CDR3 consists of 14 residues. Deletions cut 7 bases from V and 5 bases from J, with 14 bases between. CDR1 and CDR2 from the germline V gene are MDHEN and SYDVKM.

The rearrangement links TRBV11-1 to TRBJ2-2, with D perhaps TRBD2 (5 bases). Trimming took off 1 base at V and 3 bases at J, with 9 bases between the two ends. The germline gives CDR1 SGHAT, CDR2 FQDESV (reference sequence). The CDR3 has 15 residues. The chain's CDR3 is CASSLGRTYTGELFF. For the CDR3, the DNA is TGTGCCAGCAGCTTAGGAAGGACTTACACCGGGGAGCTGTTTTTT.

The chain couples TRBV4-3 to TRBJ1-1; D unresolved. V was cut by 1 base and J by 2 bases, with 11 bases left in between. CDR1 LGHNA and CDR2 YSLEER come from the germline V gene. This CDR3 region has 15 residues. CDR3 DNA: TGCGCCAGCAGCCAAGGTCCCAGGACCAACACTGAAGCTTTCTTT. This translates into CASSQGPRTNTEAFF.

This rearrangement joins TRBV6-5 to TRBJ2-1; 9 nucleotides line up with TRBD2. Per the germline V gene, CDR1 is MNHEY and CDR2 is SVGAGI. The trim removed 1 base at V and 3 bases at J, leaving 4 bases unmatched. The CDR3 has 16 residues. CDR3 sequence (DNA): TGTGCCAGCAGTTACTTAGGACTAGCGTTCTACAATGAGCAGTTCTTC. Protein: CASSYLGLAFYNEQFF.

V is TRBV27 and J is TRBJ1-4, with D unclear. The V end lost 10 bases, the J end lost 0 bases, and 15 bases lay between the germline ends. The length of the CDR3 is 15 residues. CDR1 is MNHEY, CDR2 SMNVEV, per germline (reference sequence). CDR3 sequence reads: CANRRQEATNEKLFF. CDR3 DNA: TGTGCCAACCGTCGACAAGAAGCAACTAATGAAAAACTGTTTTTT.

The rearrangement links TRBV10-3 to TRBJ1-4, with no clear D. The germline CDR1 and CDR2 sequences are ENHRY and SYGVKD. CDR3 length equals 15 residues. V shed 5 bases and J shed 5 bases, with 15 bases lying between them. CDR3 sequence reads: CAISSDLQSNEKLFF. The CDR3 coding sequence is TGTGCCATCAGTTCGGATCTACAGTCAAATGAAAAACTGTTTTTT.

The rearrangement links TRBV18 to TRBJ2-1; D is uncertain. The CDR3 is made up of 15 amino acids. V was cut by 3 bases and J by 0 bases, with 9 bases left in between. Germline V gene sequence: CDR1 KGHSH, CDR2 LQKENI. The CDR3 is CASSPGGSSYNEQFF. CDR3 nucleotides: TGTGCCAGCTCACCTGGCGGTAGCTCCTACAATGAGCAGTTCTTC.

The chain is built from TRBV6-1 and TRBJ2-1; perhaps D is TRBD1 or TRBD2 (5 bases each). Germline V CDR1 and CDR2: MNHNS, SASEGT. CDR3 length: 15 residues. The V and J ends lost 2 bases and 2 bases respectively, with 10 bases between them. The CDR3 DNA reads TGTGCCAGCAGTGAACGGGGCGGCGCCTACAATGAGCAGTTCTTC. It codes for CASSERGGAYNEQFF.

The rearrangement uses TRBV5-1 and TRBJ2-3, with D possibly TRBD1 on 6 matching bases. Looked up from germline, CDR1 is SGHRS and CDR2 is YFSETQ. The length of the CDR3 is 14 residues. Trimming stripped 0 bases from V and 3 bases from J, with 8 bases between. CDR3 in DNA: TGCGCCAGCAGCTTGGGACAGGAGACAGATACGCAGTATTTT. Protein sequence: CASSLGQETDTQYF.

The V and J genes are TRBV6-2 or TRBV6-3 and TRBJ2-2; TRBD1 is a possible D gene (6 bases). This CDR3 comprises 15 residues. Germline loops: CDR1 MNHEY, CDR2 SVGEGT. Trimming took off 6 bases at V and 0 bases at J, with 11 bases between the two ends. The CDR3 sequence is CASSYYRANTGELFF. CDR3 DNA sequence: TGTGCCAGCAGCTATTACAGGGCGAACACCGGGGAGCTGTTTTTT.

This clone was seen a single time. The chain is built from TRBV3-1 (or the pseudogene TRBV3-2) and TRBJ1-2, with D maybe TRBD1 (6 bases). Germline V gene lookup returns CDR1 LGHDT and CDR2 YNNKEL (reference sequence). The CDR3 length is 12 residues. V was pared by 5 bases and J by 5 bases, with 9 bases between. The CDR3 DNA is TGTGCCAGCAGCAACAGGGAATATGGCTACACCTTC. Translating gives CASSNREYGYTF.

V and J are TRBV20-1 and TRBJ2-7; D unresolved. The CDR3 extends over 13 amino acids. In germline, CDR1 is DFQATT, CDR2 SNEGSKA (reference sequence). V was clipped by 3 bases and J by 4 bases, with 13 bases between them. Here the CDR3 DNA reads TGCAGTGCTAGTGCGTCCGGTCGGTACGAGCAGTACTTC. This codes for CSASASGRYEQYF.

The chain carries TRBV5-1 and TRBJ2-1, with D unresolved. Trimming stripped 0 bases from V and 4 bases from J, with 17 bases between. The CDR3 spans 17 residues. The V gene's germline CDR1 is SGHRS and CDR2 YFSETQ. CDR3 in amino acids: CASSLAARPRFYNEQFF. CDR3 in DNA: TGCGCCAGCAGCTTGGCGGCTCGCCCGAGGTTTTACAATGAGCAGTTCTTC.

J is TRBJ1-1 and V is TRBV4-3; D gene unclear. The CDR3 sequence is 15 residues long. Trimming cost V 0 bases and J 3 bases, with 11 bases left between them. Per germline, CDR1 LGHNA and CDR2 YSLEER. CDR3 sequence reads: CASSQDSGFDTEAFF. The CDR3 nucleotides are TGCGCCAGCAGCCAAGATTCCGGCTTCGACACTGAAGCTTTCTTT.

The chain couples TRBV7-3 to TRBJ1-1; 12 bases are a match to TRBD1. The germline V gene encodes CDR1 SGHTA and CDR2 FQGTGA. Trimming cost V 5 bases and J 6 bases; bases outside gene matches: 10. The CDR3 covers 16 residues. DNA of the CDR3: TGTGCCAGCAGCCTGCAACCGGGACAGGGGGCATCTGAAGCTTTCTTT. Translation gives CASSLQPGQGASEAFF.

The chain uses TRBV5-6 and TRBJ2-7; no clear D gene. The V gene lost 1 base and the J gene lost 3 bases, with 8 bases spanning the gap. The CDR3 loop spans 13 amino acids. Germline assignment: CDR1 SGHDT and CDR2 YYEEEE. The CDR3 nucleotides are TGTGCCAGCAGCTTGCGACGGGTCTACGAGCAGTACTTC. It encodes CASSLRRVYEQYF.

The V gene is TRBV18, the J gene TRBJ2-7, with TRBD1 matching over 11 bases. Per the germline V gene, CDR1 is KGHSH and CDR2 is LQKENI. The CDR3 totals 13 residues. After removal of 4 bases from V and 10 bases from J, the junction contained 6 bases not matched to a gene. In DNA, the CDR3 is TGTGCCAGCTCACAAAGGGACAGGGGGTACCAGTACTTC. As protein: CASSQRDRGYQYF.